Listed below are T cell receptor beta chains from one sample, sequenced in a study of blood T cell repertoires in COVID-19. Assay used: immunoSEQ multiplex PCR; TCRdb lists only in-frame clones, some missing. The profile shows around 100,000 clones, approximately 86% of them singletons. Material for sequencing was peripheral blood. The receptors originated from a man aged 50 to 60 with active or convalescent COVID-19. CDR3s include the opening cysteine and the closing phenylalanine or tryptophan. Expanded clones get a size class; other rows say once, few or many, or leave the size out.

abundance	v_gene	j_gene	CDR3aa
NA	TRBV24-1	TRBJ2-2	CATSDLMGSGELFF
NA	TRBV2	TRBJ2-5	CASSDGHRETQYF
once	TRBV11-2	TRBJ1-4	CASSAAGQLDEKLFF
once	TRBV5-4	TRBJ2-6	CASSGTATYSGANVLTF
NA	TRBV4-1	TRBJ1-6	CASSQEQGTPLHF
NA	TRBV30	TRBJ1-6	CAWSVYIGSSYNSPLHF
few	TRBV27	TRBJ2-3	CASSLEPRLAGTDTQYF
NA	TRBV24-1	TRBJ2-3	CATGLAEPDTQYF
NA	TRBV5-5	TRBJ2-7	CASSLAQTSSYEQYF
NA	TRBV11-3	TRBJ2-7	CASSLEGVGTYEQYF
NA	TRBV28	TRBJ2-3	CASLGFLASADTQYF
NA	TRBV24-1	TRBJ2-2	CATSDIHTGELFF